This entry is about one TCR beta chain. What it binds is unknown. The study reverse transcribed the entire isolated RNA, so it sequenced expressed TCRB transcripts. The table came from immunoSEQ multiplex PCR; TCRdb's copy has only in-frame clones and leaves some out. This sample has roughly 160,000 clones, with less than 9.5% found just once. This sample stems from a study of beta chain features in type 1 diabetes. Whole-study results and caveats: Across all four CD4+ subsets, people with type 1 diabetes showed modestly shorter TCRB CDR3s.

On average, the one heparinised blood draw given by each donor was 90 to 150 mL. By way of CD45RO/CCR7/CD25/CD127/CD95/CD27, the CD4+ regulatory, stem cell-like memory, central memory and naive cells were sorted. Between the trimmed V and J ends, which lost 2 bases and 0 bases, there was a span of 10 bases. This CDR3 comprises 14 residues. Germline CDR1 and CDR2: SQVTM and ANQGSEA. Sequencing was done on a sample of central memory CD4+ T cells from blood. The receptor was derived from a woman aged 40-49 years with type 1 diabetes. This rearrangement joins TRBV29-1 to TRBJ1-1; TRBD1 is a possible D gene (5 bases). The CDR3, as DNA: TGCAGCGTTGAAAAAGACAGAGTGAACACTGAAGCTTTCTTT. Translating gives CSVEKDRVNTEAFF.